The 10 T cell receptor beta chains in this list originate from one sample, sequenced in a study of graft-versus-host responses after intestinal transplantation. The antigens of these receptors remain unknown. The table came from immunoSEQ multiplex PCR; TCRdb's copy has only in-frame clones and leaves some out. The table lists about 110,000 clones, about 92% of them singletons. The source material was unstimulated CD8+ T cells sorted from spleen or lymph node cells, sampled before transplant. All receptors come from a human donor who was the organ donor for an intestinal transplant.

The CDR3 loop reads CASSNPRTGGSRDTQYF. As DNA, the CDR3 is TGTGCCAGCAGCAACCCGCGGACAGGGGGGTCGCGAGATACGCAGTATTTT. The chain is built from TRBV7-9 and TRBJ2-3; 10 bases map to TRBD1. Germline CDR1 and CDR2: SEHNR and FQNEAQ (reference sequence). This CDR3 region has 17 residues. The V and J ends lost 5 bases and 5 bases, in that order; junction bases with no gene match: 13.

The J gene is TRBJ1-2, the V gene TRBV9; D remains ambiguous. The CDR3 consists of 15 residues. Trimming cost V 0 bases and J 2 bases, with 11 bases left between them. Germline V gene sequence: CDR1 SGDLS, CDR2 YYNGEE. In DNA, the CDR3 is TGTGCCAGCAGCGTAGGACCGTCGTTGAACTATGGCTACACCTTC. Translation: CASSVGPSLNYGYTF.

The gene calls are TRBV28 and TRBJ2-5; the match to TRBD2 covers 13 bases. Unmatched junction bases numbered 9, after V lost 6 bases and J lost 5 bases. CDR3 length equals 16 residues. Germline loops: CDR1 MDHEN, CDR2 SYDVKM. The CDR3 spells CASSSLLAGGKETQYF. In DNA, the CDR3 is TGTGCCAGCAGCTCCTTACTAGCGGGAGGGAAGGAGACCCAGTACTTC.

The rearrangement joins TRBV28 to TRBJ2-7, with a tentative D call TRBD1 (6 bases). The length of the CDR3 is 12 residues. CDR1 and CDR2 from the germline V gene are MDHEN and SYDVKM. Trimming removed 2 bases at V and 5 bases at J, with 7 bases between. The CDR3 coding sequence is TGTGCCAGCAGTTTACAGGGGAACGAGCAGTACTTC. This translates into CASSLQGNEQYF.

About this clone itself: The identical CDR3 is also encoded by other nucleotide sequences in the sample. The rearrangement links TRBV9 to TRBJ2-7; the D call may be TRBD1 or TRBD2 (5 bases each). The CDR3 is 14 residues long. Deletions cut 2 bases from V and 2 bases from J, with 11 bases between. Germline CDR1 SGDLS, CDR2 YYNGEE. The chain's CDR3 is CASSVGGGTYEQYF. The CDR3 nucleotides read TGTGCCAGCAGCGTTGGTGGGGGTACCTACGAGCAGTACTTC.

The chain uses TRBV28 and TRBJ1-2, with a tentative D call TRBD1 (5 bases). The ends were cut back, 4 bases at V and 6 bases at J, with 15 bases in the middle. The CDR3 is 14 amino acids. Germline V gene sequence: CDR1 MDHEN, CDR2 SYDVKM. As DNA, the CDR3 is TGTGCCAGCAGTTCGATCCAGGGAGGAAATGGCTACACCTTC. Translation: CASSSIQGGNGYTF.

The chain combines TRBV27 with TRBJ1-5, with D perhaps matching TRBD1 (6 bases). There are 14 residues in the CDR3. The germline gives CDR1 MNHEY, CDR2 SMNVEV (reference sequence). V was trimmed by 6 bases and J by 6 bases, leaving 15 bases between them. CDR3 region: CASSRQGGGQPQHF. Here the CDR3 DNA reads TGTGCCAGCAGCCGTCAGGGAGGGGGTCAGCCCCAGCATTTT.

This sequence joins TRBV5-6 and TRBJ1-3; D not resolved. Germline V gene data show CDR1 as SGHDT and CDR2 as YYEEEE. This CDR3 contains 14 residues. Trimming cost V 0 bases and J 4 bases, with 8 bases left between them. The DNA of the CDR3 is TGTGCCAGCAGCTTGGGGGCGAGAGGAAACACCATATATTTT. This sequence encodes CASSLGARGNTIYF.

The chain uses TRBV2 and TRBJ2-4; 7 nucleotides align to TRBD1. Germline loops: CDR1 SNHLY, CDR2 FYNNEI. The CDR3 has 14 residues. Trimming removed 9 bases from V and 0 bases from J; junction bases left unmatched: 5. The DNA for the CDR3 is TGTGCCAGATCCGGGACAGAAGCCAAAAACATTCAGTACTTC. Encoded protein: CARSGTEAKNIQYF.

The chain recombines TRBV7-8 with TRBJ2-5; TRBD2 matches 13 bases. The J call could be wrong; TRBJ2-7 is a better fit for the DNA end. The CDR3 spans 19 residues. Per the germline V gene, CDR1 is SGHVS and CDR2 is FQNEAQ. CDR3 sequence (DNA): TGTGCCAGCAGCTCGCTAGGACTAGCGGGAGTCTGGTTGGTGAACGAGCAGTACTTC. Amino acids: CASSSLGLAGVWLVNEQYF.